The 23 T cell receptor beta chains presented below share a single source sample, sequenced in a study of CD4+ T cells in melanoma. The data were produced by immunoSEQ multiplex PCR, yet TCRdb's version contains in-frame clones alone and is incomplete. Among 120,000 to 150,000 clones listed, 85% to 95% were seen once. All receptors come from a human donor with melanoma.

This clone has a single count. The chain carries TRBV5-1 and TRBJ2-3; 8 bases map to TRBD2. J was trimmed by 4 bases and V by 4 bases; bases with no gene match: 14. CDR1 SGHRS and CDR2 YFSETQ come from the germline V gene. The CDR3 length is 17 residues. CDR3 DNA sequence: TGCGCCAGCAGCGCTTGGCGGCAAGCGGGGGTCGCAGATACGCAGTATTTT. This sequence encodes CASSAWRQAGVADTQYF.

CDR3 loop: CASSVGATGARETQYF. The CDR3 DNA sequence: TGTGCCAGCAGCGTAGGTGCAACAGGGGCGAGGGAGACCCAGTACTTC. This chain connects TRBV9 to TRBJ2-5, with 7 bases fitting TRBD1. The ends lost 0 bases at V and 5 bases at J; junction bases unmatched: 10. Per the germline V gene, CDR1 is SGDLS and CDR2 is YYNGEE. The CDR3 extends over 16 amino acids.

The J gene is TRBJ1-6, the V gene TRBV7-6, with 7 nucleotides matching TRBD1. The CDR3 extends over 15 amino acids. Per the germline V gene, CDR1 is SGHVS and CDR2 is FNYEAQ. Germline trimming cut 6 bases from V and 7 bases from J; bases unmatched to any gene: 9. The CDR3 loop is CASSPQGTGNSPLHF. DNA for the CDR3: TGTGCCAGCAGTCCACAGGGGACGGGGAATTCACCCCTCCACTTT.

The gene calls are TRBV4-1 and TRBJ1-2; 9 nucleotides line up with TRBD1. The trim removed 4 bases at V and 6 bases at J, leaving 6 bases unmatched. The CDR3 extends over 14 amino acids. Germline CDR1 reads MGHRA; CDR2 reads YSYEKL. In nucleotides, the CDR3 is TGCGCCAGCAGCCCCACAGGGGGCACGGATGGCTACACCTTC. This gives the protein CASSPTGGTDGYTF.

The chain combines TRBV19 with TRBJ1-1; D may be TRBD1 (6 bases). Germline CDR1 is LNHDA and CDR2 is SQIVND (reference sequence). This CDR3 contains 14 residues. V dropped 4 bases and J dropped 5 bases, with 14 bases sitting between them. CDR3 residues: CASSRLGAGTEAFF. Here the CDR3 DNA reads TGTGCCAGTAGTAGGTTGGGGGCTGGGACTGAAGCTTTCTTT.

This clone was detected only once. The CDR3 nucleotides read TGTGCCAGCAGTTACTCGAGAAGCTCCTATAATTCACCCCTCCACTTT. Translated: CASSYSRSSYNSPLHF. This chain uses TRBV6-5 with TRBJ1-6, with D unresolved. Trimming left V 0 bases short and J 0 bases short, with 6 bases between. CDR3 length: 16 amino acids. CDR1 is MNHEY and CDR2 is SVGAGI in the germline V gene.

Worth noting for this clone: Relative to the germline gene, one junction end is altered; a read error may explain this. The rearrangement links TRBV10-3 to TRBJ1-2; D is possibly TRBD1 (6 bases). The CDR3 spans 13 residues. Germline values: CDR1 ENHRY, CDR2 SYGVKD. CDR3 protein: CAISESETGFPSF. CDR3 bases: TGTGCCATCAGTGAGTCTGAAACAGGGTTCCCGTCGTTC.

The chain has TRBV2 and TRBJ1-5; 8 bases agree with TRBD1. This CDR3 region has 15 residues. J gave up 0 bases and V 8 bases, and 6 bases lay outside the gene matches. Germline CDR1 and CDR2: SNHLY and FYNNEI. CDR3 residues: CASGTGAHSNQPQHF. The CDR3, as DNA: TGTGCCAGCGGGACAGGCGCGCATAGCAATCAGCCCCAGCATTTT.

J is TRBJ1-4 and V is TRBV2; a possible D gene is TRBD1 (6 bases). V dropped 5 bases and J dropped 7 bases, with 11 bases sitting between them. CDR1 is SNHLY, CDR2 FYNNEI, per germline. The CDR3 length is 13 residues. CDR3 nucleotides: TGTGCCAGCAGTCCTCGGACAGTTGAAAAACTGTTTTTT. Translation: CASSPRTVEKLFF.

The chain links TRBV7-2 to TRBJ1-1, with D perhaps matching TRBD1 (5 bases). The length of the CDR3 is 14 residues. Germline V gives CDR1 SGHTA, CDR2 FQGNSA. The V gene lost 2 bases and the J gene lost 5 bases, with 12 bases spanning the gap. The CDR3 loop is CASSLQGGLTEAFF. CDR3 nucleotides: TGTGCCAGCAGCTTACAGGGCGGTCTTACTGAAGCTTTCTTT.

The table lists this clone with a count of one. The CDR3 sequence: CASSLSVTGGPYEQYF. CDR3 DNA: TGTGCCAGCAGCTTGTCGGTGACAGGGGGGCCCTACGAGCAGTACTTC. The chain combines TRBV5-8 with TRBJ2-7; TRBD1 aligns across 9 bases. The ends lost 1 base at V and 2 bases at J; junction bases unmatched: 7. Germline V gene data show CDR1 as SGHTS and CDR2 as YDEGEE. This CDR3 is 16 amino acids long. Full variable domain (outside the CDR3, taken from reference TRBV5-8 and TRBJ2-7): EAGVTQSPTHLIKTRGQQATLRCSPISGHTSVYWYQQALGLGLQFLLWYDEGEERNRGNFPPRFSGRQFPNYSSELNVNALELEDSALYLCASSLSVTGGPYEQYFGPGTRLTVT.

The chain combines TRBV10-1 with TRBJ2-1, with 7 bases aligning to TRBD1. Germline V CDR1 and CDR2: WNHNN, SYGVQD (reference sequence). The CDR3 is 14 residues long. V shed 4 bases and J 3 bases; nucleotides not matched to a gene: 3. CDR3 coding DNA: TGCGCCAGCAGTGCGCGACAGGGCTACAATGAGCAGTTCTTC. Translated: CASSARQGYNEQFF.

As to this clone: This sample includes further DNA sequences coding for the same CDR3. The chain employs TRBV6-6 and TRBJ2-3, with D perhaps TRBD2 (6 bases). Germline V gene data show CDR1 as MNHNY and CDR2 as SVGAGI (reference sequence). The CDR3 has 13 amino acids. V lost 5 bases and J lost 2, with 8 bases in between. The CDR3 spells CASSRDSTDTQYF. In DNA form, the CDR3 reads TGTGCCAGCAGTCGGGACTCCACAGATACGCAGTATTTT.

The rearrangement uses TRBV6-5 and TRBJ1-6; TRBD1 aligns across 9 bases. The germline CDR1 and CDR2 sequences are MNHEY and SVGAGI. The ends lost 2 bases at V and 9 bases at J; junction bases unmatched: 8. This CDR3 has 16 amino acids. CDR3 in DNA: TGTGCCAGCAGTTACGGACAGGGGTCGGGAGGTTCACCCCTCCACTTT. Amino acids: CASSYGQGSGGSPLHF.

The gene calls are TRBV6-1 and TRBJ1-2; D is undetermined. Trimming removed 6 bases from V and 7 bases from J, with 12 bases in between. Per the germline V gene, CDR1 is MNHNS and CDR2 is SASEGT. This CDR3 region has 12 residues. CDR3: CASSDASFGYTF. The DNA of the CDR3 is TGTGCCAGCAGCGATGCGAGCTTTGGCTACACCTTC.

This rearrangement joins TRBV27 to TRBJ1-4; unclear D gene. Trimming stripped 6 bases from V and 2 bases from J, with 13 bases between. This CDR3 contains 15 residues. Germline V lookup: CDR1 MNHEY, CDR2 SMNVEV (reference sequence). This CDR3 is CASSLTPRTNEKLFF. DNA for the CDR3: TGTGCCAGCAGCCTAACCCCACGGACTAATGAAAAACTGTTTTTT.

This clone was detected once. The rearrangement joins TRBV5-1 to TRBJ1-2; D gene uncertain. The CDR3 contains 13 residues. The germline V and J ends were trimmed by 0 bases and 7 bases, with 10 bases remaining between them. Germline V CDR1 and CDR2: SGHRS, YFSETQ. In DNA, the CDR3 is TGCGCCAGCAGCTTGGACGAGAGTTCTGGCTACACCTTC. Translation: CASSLDESSGYTF.

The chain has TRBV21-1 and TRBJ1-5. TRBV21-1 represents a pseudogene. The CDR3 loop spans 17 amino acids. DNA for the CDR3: TGTGCCAGCAGCAAATGTTGTACTTGGGAGGGCAATCAGCCCCAGCATTTT. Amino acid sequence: CASSKCCTWEGNQPQHF.

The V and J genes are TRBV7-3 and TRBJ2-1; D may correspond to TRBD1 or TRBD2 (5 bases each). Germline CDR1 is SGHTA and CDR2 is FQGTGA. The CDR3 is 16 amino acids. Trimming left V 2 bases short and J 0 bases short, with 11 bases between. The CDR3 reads CASSLYPGSSYNEQFF. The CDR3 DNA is TGTGCCAGCAGCTTATATCCAGGGAGCTCCTACAATGAGCAGTTCTTC.

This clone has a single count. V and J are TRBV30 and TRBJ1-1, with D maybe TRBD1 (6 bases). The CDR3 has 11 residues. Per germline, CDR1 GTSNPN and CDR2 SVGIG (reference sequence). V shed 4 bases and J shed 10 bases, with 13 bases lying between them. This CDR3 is CAWIGGAGAFF. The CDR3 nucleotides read TGTGCCTGGATAGGGGGAGCGGGAGCTTTCTTT.

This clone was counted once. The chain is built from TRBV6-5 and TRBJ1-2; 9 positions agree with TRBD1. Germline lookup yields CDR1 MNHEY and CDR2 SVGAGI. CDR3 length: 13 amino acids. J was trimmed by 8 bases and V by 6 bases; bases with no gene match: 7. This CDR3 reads CASSPTGGWGYTF. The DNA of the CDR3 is TGTGCCAGCAGCCCGACAGGGGGTTGGGGCTACACCTTC.

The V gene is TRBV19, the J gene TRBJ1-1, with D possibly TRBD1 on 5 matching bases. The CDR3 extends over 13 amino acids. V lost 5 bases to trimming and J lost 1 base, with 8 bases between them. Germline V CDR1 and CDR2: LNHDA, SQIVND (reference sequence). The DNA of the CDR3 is TGTGCCAGTAGTGAGGGGTGGAACACTGAAGCTTTCTTT. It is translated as CASSEGWNTEAFF.

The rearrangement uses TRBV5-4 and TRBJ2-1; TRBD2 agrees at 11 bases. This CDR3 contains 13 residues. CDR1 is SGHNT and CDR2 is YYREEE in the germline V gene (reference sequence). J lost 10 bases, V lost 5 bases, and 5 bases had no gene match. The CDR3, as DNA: TGTGCCAGCAGAATGACTAGCGGGGTCGAGCAGTTCTTC. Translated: CASRMTSGVEQFF.